The 24 T cell receptor beta chains below all came from one sample that was sequenced in a study of CXCR3-negative and CXCR3-positive naive CD8 T cells. Findings and limits, study-wide: Greater hydrophobicity was found in TRB CDR3s of CXCR3-positive naive cells than of CXCR3-negative naive cells.

These TCRs are of unknown antigen specificity. UMI-tagged TRB cDNA libraries were built via 5' RACE. From its re-call of the 5' RACE reads, TCRdb lists each CDR3 protein once, without DNA. The specimen's table records 65,000 to 90,000 distinct CDR3 sequences. Sequencing used naive CXCR3+ CD8+ T cells from blood. The subset was: CD45RO-CCR7+CD27+CD95- naive CD8+ T cells expressing CXCR3 (TNR3+). The receptors derive from a human donor in good health. Some clones in this sample may be carry-over from other donors' samples.

This sequence joins TRBV7-8 and TRBJ2-1; TCRdb proposes TRBD1, but this gene call is untestable without DNA. The CDR3 covers 17 residues. The germline V gene encodes CDR1 SGHVS and CDR2 FQNEAQ. CDR3: CASSLAQGPATGDEQFF.

The chain joins TRBV6-2 or TRBV6-3 to TRBJ2-1. Per the germline V gene, CDR1 is MNHEY and CDR2 is SVGEGT. The CDR3 has 14 residues. This chain's CDR3 is CASSYSSFTTEQFF.

The chain has TRBV29-1 and TRBJ1-1. Germline V gives CDR1 SQVTM, CDR2 ANQGSEA. The CDR3 runs to 13 residues. This CDR3 is CSVEGGENTEAFF.

The chain recombines TRBV3-1 with TRBJ2-7; TCRdb gives TRBD2 as the D gene, but with no DNA this cannot be confirmed. CDR3 size: 17 residues. Germline V gene data show CDR1 as LGHDT and CDR2 as YNNKEL (reference sequence). The CDR3 sequence: CASSQDPKREVHYEQYF.

The chain is built from TRBV20-1 and TRBJ2-7; TCRdb designates TRBD2, a call that cannot be tested without DNA. Germline CDR1 DFQATT, CDR2 SNEGSKA (reference sequence). This CDR3 has 14 residues. This CDR3 is CSARDGGLAYEQYF.

The chain combines TRBV12-3 or TRBV12-4 with TRBJ2-5; as DNA is missing, the TRBD2 call by TCRdb cannot be tested. There are 13 residues in the CDR3. CDR3: CASSPGTKETQYF.

This chain joins TRBV7-8 and TRBJ2-7; lacking DNA, the TRBD1 call made by TCRdb goes unchecked. Germline-derived CDR1 and CDR2 are SGHVS and FQNEAQ. The CDR3 spans 14 residues. This CDR3 is CASSVAGGTYEQYF.

V usage is TRBV6-2 or TRBV6-3 and J usage is TRBJ2-1; lacking DNA, the TRBD2 call made by TCRdb goes unchecked. The germline gives CDR1 MNHEY, CDR2 SVGEGT. This CDR3 region has 17 residues. The CDR3 reads CASSEGLAGRLYNEQFF.

The CDR3 here is CASSLGWRGPSYEQYF. The V and J genes are TRBV5-1 and TRBJ2-7; TCRdb proposes TRBD1, but this gene call is untestable without DNA. Germline V lookup: CDR1 SGHRS, CDR2 YFSETQ. The CDR3 covers 16 residues.

V gene TRBV10-3 combines with J gene TRBJ2-1. CDR3 length equals 16 residues. Germline V CDR1 and CDR2: ENHRY, SYGVKD. CDR3: CAISAPGGNIGNEQFF.

The chain is built from TRBV14 and TRBJ2-7. Germline CDR1 SGHDN, CDR2 FVKESK. This CDR3 has 14 residues. The chain's CDR3 is CASSQVGSYYEQYF. Variable domain in full (rest from reference TRBV14 and TRBJ2-7): EAGVTQFPSHSVIEKGQTVTLRCDPISGHDNLYWYRRVMGKEIKFLLHFVKESKQDESGMPNNRFLAERTGGTYSTLKVQPAELEDSGVYFCASSQVGSYYEQYFGPGTRLTVT.

The rearrangement uses TRBV7-6 and TRBJ2-3; the D call of TRBD2 rests on TCRdb alone, since no DNA is present to check it. CDR3 length: 17 amino acids. The V gene's germline CDR1 is SGHVS and CDR2 FNYEAQ. Here the CDR3 reads CASSLDPRGTSTDTQYF.

The chain combines TRBV27 with TRBJ2-1; TCRdb proposes TRBD1, but this gene call is untestable without DNA. Germline lookup yields CDR1 MNHEY and CDR2 SMNVEV (reference sequence). The CDR3 spans 16 residues. CDR3 residues: CASSFGGSISYNEQFF.

The CDR3 sequence: CASGGANTEAFF. The gene calls are TRBV5-1 and TRBJ1-1; TCRdb reports TRBD1, a call that lacks DNA to check it against. Germline CDR1 is SGHRS and CDR2 is YFSETQ. CDR3 length: 12 amino acids.

V is TRBV7-6 and J is TRBJ1-5; lacking DNA, the TRBD1 call made by TCRdb goes unchecked. Per germline, CDR1 SGHVS and CDR2 FNYEAQ. The CDR3 is made up of 16 amino acids. This chain's CDR3 is CASSRDRVGSNQPQHF.

The chain carries TRBV28 and TRBJ2-5; TCRdb proposes TRBD1, but this gene call is untestable without DNA. Germline CDR1 reads MDHEN; CDR2 reads SYDVKM. The CDR3 sequence is 12 residues long. CDR3 protein: CASRGDQETQYF.

The V and J genes are TRBV28 and TRBJ2-7; TCRdb indicates TRBD1, and absent DNA this call remains unverified. CDR3 length equals 13 residues. Germline V gene sequence: CDR1 MDHEN, CDR2 SYDVKM. Here the CDR3 reads CAGAKTVPYEQYF.

The chain recombines TRBV10-3 with TRBJ2-7; lacking DNA, the TRBD1 call made by TCRdb goes unchecked. The germline gives CDR1 ENHRY, CDR2 SYGVKD. The CDR3 is made up of 12 amino acids. The CDR3 loop is CAISGGGSEQYF.

The gene calls are TRBV28 and TRBJ2-2; TCRdb gives TRBD2 as the D gene, but with no DNA this cannot be confirmed. Germline CDR1 and CDR2: MDHEN and SYDVKM. The CDR3 extends over 16 amino acids. The CDR3 sequence: CASNQVRDGMAGELFF.

The chain is built from TRBV6-5 and TRBJ2-7. CDR1 and CDR2 from the germline V gene are MNHEY and SVGAGI. The length of the CDR3 is 13 residues. Here the CDR3 reads CASSYAGFYEQYF.

This chain uses TRBV6-5 with TRBJ1-4. CDR3 length: 14 residues. Per the germline V gene, CDR1 is MNHEY and CDR2 is SVGAGI. CDR3: CASSYRTTNEKLFF.

V and J are TRBV23-1 and TRBJ1-1; TCRdb indicates TRBD1, and absent DNA this call remains unverified. TRBV23-1 qualifies as an ORF whose function is uncertain. The CDR3 runs to 16 residues. CDR3 sequence: CASSQWNRDSNTEAFF.

V is TRBV6-4 and J is TRBJ2-1; TCRdb selects TRBD1, and the lack of DNA leaves this call unchecked. The CDR3 sequence is 13 residues long. Per germline, CDR1 MRHNA and CDR2 SNTAGT. CDR3 amino acids: CASSVGDKGEQLF.

This chain joins TRBV12-3 or TRBV12-4 and TRBJ1-5. There are 12 residues in the CDR3. The CDR3 here is CASSRDSRPQHF.